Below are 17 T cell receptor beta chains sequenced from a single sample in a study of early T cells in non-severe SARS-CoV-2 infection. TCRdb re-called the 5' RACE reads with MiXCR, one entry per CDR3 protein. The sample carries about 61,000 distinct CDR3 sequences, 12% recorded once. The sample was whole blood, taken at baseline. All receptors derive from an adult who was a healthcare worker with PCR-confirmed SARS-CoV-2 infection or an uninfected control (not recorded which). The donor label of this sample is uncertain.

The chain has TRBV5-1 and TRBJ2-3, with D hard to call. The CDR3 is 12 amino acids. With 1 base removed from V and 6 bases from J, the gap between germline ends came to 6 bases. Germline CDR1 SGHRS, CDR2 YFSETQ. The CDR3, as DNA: TGCGCCAGCAGCTTGATAGGGGATACGCAGTATTTT. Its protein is CASSLIGDTQYF. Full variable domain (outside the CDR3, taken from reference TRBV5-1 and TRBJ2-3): KAGVTQTPRYLIKTRGQQVTLSCSPISGHRSVSWYQQTPGQGLQFLFEYFSETQRNKGNFPGRFSGRQFSNSRSEMNVSTLELGDSALYLCASSLIGDTQYFGPGTRLTVL.

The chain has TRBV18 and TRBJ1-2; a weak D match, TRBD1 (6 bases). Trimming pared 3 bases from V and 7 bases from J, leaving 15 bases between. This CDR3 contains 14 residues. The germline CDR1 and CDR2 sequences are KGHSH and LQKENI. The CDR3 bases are TGTGCCAGCTCACCGCCAAGGGGGGCTTTTGGCTACACCTTC. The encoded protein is CASSPPRGAFGYTF.

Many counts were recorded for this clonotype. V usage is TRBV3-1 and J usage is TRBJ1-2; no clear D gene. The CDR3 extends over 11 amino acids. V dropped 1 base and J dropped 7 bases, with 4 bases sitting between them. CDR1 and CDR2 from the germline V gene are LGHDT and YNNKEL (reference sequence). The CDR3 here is CASSQVRGYTF. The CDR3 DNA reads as TGTGCCAGCAGCCAAGTGCGTGGCTACACCTTC. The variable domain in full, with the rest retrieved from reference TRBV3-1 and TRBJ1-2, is DTAVSQTPKYLVTQMGNDKSIKCEQNLGHDTMYWYKQDSKKFLKIMFSYNNKELIINETVPNRFSPKSPDKAHLNLHINSLELGDSAVYFCASSQVRGYTFGSGTRLTVV.

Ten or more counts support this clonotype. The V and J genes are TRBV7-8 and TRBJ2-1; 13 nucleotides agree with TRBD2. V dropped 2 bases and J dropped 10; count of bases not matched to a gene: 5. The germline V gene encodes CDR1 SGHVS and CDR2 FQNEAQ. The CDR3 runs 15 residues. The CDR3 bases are TGTGCCAGCAGCTTATCCGGGACTAGCGGGACCGAGCAGTTCTTC. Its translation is CASSLSGTSGTEQFF.

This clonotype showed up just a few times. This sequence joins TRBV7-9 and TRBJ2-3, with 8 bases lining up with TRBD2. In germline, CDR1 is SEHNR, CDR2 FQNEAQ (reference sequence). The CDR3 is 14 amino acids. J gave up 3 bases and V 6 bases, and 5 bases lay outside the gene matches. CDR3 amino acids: CASRAGTRTDTQYF. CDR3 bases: TGTGCCAGCAGAGCCGGGACTAGGACAGATACGCAGTATTTT.

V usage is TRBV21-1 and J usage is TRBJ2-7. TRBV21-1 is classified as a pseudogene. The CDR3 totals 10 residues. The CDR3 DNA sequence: TGTGCCAGAGGGACCTACGAGCAGTACGTC. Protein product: CARGTYEQYV.

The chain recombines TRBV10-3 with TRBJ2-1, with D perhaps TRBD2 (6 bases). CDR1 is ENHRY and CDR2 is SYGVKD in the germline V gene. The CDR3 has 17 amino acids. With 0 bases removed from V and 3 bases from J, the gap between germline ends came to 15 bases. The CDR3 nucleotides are TGTGCCATCAGTGAGTCTGGCGCGGGGTCGTTCTACAATGAGCAGTTCTTC. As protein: CAISESGAGSFYNEQFF.

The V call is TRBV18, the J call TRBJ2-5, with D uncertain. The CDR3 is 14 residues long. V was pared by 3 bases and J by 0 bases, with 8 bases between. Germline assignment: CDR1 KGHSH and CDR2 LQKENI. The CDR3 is CASSPKQNQETQYF. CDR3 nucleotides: TGTGCCAGCTCACCGAAGCAAAACCAAGAGACCCAGTACTTC. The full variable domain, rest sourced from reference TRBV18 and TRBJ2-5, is NAGVMQNPRHLVRRRGQEARLRCSPMKGHSHVYWYRQLPEEGLKFMVYLQKENIIDESGMPKERFSAEFPKEGPSILRIQQVVRGDSAAYFCASSPKQNQETQYFGPGTRLLVL.

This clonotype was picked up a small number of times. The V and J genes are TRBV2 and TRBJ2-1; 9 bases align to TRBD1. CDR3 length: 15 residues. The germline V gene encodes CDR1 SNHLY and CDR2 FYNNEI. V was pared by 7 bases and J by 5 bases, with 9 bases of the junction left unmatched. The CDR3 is CASTLQGAIDNEQFF. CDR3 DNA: TGTGCCAGCACGTTACAGGGGGCCATTGACAATGAGCAGTTCTTC.

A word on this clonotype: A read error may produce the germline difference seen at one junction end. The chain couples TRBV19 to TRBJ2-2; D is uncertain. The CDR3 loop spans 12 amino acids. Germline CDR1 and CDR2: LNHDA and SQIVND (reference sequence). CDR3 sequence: CSAGDNTGELFF. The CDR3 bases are TGCTCGGCAGGAGATAACACCGGGGAGCTGTTTTTT.

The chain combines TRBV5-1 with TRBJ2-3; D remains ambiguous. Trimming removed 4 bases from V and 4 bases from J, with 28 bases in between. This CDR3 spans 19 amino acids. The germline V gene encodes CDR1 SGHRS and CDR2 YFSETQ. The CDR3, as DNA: TGCGCCAGCAGCCACACCAACGACATAAATTTTTTTTCGTCAGATACGCAGTATTTT. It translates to CASSHTNDINFFSSDTQYF.

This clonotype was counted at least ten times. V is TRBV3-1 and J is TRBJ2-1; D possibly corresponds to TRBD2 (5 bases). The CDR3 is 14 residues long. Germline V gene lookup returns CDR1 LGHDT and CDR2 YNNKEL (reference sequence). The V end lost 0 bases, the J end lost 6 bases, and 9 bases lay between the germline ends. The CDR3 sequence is CASSQEPGGNEQFF. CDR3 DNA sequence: TGTGCCAGCAGCCAAGAACCAGGAGGCAATGAGCAGTTCTTC.

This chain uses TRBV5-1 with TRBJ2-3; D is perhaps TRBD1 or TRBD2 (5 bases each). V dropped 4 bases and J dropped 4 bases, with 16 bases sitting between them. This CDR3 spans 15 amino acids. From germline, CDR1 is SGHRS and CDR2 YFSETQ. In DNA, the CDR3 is TGCGCCAGCAGCAACGGTCGGGAAGGGGCAGATACGCAGTATTTT. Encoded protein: CASSNGREGADTQYF.

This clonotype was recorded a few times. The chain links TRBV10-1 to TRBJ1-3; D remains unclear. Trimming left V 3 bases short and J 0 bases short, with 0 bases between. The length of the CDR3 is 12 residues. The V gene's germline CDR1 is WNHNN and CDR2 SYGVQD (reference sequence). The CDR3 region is CASSDSGNTIYF. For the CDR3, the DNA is TGCGCCAGCAGTGACTCTGGAAACACCATATATTTT.

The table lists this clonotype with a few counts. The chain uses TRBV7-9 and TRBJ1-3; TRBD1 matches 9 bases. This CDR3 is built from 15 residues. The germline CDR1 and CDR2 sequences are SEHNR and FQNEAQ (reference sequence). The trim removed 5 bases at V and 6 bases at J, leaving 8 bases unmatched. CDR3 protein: CASSAGQGPENTIYF. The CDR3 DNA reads TGTGCCAGCAGCGCGGGACAGGGACCAGAAAACACCATATATTTT.

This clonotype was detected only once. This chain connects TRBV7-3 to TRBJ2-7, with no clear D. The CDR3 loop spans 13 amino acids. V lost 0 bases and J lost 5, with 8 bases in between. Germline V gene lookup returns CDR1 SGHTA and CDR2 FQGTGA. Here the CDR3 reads CASSLTQLDEQYV. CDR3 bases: TGTGCCAGCAGCTTAACACAGTTGGACGAGCAGTACGTC.

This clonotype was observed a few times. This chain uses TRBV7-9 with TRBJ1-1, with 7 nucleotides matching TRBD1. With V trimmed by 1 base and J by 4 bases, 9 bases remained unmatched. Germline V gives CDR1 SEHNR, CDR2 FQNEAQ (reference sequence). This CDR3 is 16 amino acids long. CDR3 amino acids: CASSLGGGSRGTEAFF. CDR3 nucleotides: TGTGCCAGCAGCTTAGGAGGGGGCAGCAGGGGCACTGAAGCTTTCTTT.